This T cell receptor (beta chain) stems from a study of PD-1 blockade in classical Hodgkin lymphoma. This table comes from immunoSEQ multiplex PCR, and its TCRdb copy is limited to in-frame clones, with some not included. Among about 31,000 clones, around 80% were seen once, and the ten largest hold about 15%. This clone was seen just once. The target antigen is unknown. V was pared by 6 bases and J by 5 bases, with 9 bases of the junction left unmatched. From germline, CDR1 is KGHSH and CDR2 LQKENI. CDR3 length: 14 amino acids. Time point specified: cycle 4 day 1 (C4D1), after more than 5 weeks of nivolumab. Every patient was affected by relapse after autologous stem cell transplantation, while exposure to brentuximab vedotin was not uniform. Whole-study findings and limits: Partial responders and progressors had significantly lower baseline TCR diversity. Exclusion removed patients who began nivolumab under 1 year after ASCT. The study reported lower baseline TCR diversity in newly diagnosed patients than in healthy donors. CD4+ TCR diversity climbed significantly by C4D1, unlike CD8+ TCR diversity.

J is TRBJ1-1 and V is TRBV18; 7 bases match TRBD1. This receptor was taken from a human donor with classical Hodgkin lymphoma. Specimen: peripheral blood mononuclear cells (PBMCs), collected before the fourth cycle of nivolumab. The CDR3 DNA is TGTGCCAGCTCGCCGAGACAGGGAGGAACTGAAGCTTTCTTT. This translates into CASSPRQGGTEAFF.